This entry lists 9 T cell receptor beta chains sequenced from one sample in a study of cytomegalovirus exposure and HLA in healthy donors. 13 Jbeta primers and 60 Vbeta primers were used for the PCR. Using immunoSEQ multiplex PCR, the repertoire was profiled, and TCRdb retains in-frame clones only, with some absent. The sample holds around 62,000 clones, 70% to 85% seen once. Sequencing was carried out using PBMCs. The receptor source for this set is a man in his sixties in good health and CMV-seropositive.

The table lists this clone with a count of one. CDR3 in DNA: TGTGCCAGCAGCTCGACAGGGGCTGGGGCCAACGTCCTGACTTTC. Its translation: CASSSTGAGANVLTF. V is TRBV5-4 and J is TRBJ2-6, with 8 positions matching TRBD1. Germline V gives CDR1 SGHNT, CDR2 YYREEE (reference sequence). The J segment lost 2 bases and the V segment lost 3 bases, leaving 1 base of the junction unmatched. CDR3 length: 15 residues. Supplemented by reference TRBV5-4 and TRBJ2-6, the full variable domain reads ETGVTQSPTHLIKTRGQQVTLRCSSQSGHNTVSWYQQALGQGPQFIFQYYREEENGRGNFPPRFSGLQFPNYSSELNVNALELDDSALYLCASSSTGAGANVLTFGAGSRLTVL.

This chain joins TRBV7-2 and TRBJ1-4; 7 bases are shared with TRBD1. Germline V gene sequence: CDR1 SGHTA, CDR2 FQGNSA. The CDR3 is 17 residues long. The ends lost 1 base at V and 0 bases at J; junction bases unmatched: 5. The CDR3 bases are TGTGCCAGCAGCTTAGTCAACAGGGGTGCAACTAATGAAAAACTGTTTTTT. Its translation is CASSLVNRGATNEKLFF.

The chain uses TRBV5-1 and TRBJ1-4; D remains ambiguous. CDR3 size: 15 residues. CDR1 SGHRS and CDR2 YFSETQ come from the germline V gene. Trimming left V 3 bases short and J 7 bases short, with 16 bases between. The CDR3 coding sequence is TGCGCCAGCAGCTCCAACGCGGGCCCGGGTGAAAAACTGTTTTTT. It translates to CASSSNAGPGEKLFF.

This clone appeared once. This chain links TRBV10-1 with TRBJ2-7; the match to TRBD2 covers 12 bases. Germline V gene data show CDR1 as WNHNN and CDR2 as SYGVQD (reference sequence). CDR3 length: 15 amino acids. J gave up 2 bases and V 4 bases, and 3 bases lay outside the gene matches. The CDR3 protein is CASSVASGRAYEQYF. The CDR3 coding sequence is TGCGCCAGCAGTGTGGCTAGCGGGAGGGCCTACGAGCAGTACTTC.

This clone was found a few times. This sample also contains other DNA sequences that code for the same CDR3. The chain is built from TRBV11-2 and TRBJ2-5; the D is unclear. Germline V gene sequence: CDR1 SGHAT, CDR2 FQNNGV. This CDR3 has 13 residues. V was trimmed by 5 bases and J by 1 base, leaving 8 bases between them. The CDR3 is CASSLQVQETQYF. In DNA, the CDR3 is TGTGCCAGCAGCCTGCAGGTCCAAGAGACCCAGTACTTC.

CDR3 in DNA: TGTGCCAGCTCTGGACAGAAAAATTCACCCCTCCACTTT. Translating gives CASSGQKNSPLHF. The rearrangement links TRBV18 to TRBJ1-6; possible D gene TRBD1, 6 bases. The V end was cut by 6 bases, the J end by 7 bases, with 10 bases between. Germline values: CDR1 KGHSH, CDR2 LQKENI. The CDR3 extends over 13 amino acids. Looking up the rest from reference TRBV18 and TRBJ1-6 gives the full variable domain: NAGVMQNPRHLVRRRGQEARLRCSPMKGHSHVYWYRQLPEEGLKFMVYLQKENIIDESGMPKERFSAEFPKEGPSILRIQQVVRGDSAAYFCASSGQKNSPLHFGNGTRLTVT.

The chain carries TRBV28 and TRBJ1-4; 9 bases match TRBD1. In germline, CDR1 is MDHEN, CDR2 SYDVKM. The V and J ends lost 2 bases and 8 bases, in that order; junction bases with no gene match: 6. The CDR3 has 15 residues. The CDR3 nucleotides are TGTGCCAGCAGTTTAGAGGGACAGGGTCAGGAAAAACTGTTTTTT. Translating it yields CASSLEGQGQEKLFF. The variable domain in full, with the rest retrieved from reference TRBV28 and TRBJ1-4, is DVKVTQSSRYLVKRTGEKVFLECVQDMDHENMFWYRQDPGLGLRLIYFSYDVKMKEKGDIPEGYSVSREKKERFSLILESASTNQTSMYLCASSLEGQGQEKLFFGSGTQLSVL.

The chain links TRBV4-2 to TRBJ2-7, with D possibly matching TRBD2 (5 bases). Trimming took 1 base from V and 2 from J, leaving 12 bases between them. Germline values: CDR1 LGHNA, CDR2 YNFKEQ. The CDR3 contains 15 residues. The CDR3 nucleotides read TGTGCCAGCAGCCAAGCTTCTGGACTGACCTACGAGCAGTACTTC. Its translation is CASSQASGLTYEQYF.

The chain couples TRBV6-6 to TRBJ1-4; D not certain. Germline V gene data show CDR1 as MNHNY and CDR2 as SVGAGI (reference sequence). The CDR3 sequence is 16 residues long. V gave up 7 bases and J gave up 4 bases, with 19 bases separating them. The CDR3 DNA reads TGTGCCAGCACCTCCGGGAGGGAAAGCAATAATGAAAAACTGTTTTTT. This sequence encodes CASTSGRESNNEKLFF.